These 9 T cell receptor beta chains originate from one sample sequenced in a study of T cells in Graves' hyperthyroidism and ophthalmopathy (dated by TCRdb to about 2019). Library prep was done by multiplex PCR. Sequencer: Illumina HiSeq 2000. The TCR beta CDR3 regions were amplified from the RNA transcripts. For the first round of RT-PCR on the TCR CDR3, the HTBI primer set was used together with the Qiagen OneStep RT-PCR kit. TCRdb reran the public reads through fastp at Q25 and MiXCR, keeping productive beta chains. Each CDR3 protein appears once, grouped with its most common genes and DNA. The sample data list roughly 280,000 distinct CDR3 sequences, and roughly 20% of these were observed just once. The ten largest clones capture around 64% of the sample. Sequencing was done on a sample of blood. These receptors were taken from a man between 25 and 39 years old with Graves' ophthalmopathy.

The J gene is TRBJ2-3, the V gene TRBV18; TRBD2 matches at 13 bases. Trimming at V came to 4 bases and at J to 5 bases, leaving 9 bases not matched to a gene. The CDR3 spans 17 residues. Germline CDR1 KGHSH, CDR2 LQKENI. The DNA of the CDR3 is TGTGCCAGCTCACTTCAATGGACTAGCGGGAGTGGAGATACGCAGTATTTT. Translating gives CASSLQWTSGSGDTQYF.

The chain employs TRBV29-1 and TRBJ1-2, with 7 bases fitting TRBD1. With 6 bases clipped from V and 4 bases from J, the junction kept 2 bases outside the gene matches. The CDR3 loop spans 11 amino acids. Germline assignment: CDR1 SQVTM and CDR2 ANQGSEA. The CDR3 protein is CSVTGFYGYTF. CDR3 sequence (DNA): TGCAGCGTGACAGGGTTCTATGGCTACACCTTC.

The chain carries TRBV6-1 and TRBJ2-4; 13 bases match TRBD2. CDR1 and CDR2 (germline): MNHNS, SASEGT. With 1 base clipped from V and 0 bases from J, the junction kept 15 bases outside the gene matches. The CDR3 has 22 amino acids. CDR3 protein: CASSEVRYRGTSGTLAKNIQYF. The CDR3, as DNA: TGTGCCAGCAGTGAAGTTAGATACCGTGGGACTAGCGGGACCCTAGCCAAAAACATTCAGTACTTC.

The CDR3 reads CASSQTGTSGRASMNEQFF. CDR3 nucleotides: TGCGCCAGCAGCCAAACCGGGACTAGCGGGAGGGCCAGTATGAATGAGCAGTTCTTC. V gene TRBV5-1 combines with J gene TRBJ2-1, with 16 bases aligning to TRBD2. Germline V CDR1 and CDR2: SGHRS, YFSETQ. V gave up 4 bases and J gave up 7 bases; unmatched junction bases: 14. This CDR3 comprises 19 residues.

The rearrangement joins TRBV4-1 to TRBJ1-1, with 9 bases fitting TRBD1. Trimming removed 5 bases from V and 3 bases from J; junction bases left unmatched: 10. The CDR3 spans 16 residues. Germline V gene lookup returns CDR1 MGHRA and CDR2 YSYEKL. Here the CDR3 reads CASSMDRGLGDTEAFF. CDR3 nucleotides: TGCGCCAGCAGCATGGACAGGGGTTTAGGGGACACTGAAGCTTTCTTT.

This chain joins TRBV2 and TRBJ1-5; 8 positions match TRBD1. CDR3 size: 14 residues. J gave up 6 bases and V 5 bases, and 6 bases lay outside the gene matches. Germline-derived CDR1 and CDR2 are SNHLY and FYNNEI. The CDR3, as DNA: TGTGCCAGCAGTTGGACAGGGCTAAGTCAGCCCCAGCATTTT. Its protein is CASSWTGLSQPQHF.

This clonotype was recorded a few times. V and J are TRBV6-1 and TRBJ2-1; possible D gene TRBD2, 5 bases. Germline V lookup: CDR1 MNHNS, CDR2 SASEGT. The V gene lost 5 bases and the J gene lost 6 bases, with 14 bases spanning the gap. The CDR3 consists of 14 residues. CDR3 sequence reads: CASSYWRASNEQFF. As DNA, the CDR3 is TGTGCCAGCAGTTACTGGCGGGCCTCCAATGAGCAGTTCTTC.

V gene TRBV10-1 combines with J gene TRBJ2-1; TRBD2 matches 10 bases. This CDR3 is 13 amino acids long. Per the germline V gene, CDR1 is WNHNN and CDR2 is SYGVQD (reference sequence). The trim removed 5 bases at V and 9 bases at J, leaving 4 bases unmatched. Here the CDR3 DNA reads TGCGCCAGCAGTCCCGGGACTAGCGTTGAGCAGTTCTTC. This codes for CASSPGTSVEQFF.

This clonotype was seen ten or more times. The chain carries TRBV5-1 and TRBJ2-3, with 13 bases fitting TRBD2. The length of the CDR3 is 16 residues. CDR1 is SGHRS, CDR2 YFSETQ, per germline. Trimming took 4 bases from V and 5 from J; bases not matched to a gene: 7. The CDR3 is CASSDGLAGVGDTQYF. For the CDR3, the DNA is TGCGCCAGCAGCGATGGACTAGCGGGAGTTGGAGATACGCAGTATTTT.